This T cell receptor beta chain was found in a study of cytomegalovirus exposure and HLA in healthy donors. PCR involved 60 Vbeta and 13 Jbeta primers. Data came from immunoSEQ multiplex PCR; TCRdb stores just in-frame clones and leaves some out. The sample lists around 100,000 clones, approximately 70% occurring once. The specimen sequenced was PBMCs. The TCR sequence derives from a woman aged 25 to 39 in good health and CMV-seronegative.

CDR3: CASSQLAGIDEQYF. CDR3 in DNA: TGTGCCAGCAGCCAACTAGCGGGGATCGACGAGCAGTACTTC. The V and J genes are TRBV7-9 and TRBJ2-7, with TRBD2 identical over 10 bases. J was trimmed by 5 bases and V by 5 bases; bases with no gene match: 6. Per the germline V gene, CDR1 is SEHNR and CDR2 is FQNEAQ (reference sequence). This CDR3 spans 14 amino acids. The entire variable domain, with the rest obtained from reference TRBV7-9 and TRBJ2-7, is as follows: DTGVSQNPRHKITKRGQNVTFRCDPISEHNRLYWYRQTLGQGPEFLTYFQNEAQLEKSRLLSDRFSAERPKGSFSTLEIQRTEQGDSAMYLCASSQLAGIDEQYFGPGTRLTVT.